Listed here are 23 T cell receptor beta chains from one sample, sequenced in a study of CD8 T cells in ankylosing spondylitis. A single record per CDR3 protein comes from TCRdb applying MiXCR to the 5' RACE reads. Here the sample spans 250,000 or so distinct CDR3 sequences, 15% to 20% being singletons. The sample comprised blood, either unsorted or a sorted T cell fraction (not recorded which). These receptors all come from a male donor with ankylosing spondylitis or in good health (not recorded which).

This clonotype was seen a handful of times. J is TRBJ2-7 and V is TRBV18; the D gene is possibly TRBD2 (6 bases). Between the trimmed V and J ends, which lost 6 bases and 5 bases, there was a span of 11 bases. CDR1 and CDR2 from the germline V gene are KGHSH and LQKENI. CDR3 length equals 12 residues. The CDR3 coding sequence is TGTGCCAGCTCGGAGGGCAGGAACGAGCAGTACTTC. It translates to CASSEGRNEQYF.

This clonotype was seen repeatedly, ten times or more. The rearrangement joins TRBV10-3 to TRBJ2-1; D possibly corresponds to TRBD2 (5 bases). Germline CDR1 ENHRY, CDR2 SYGVKD. The CDR3 spans 17 residues. Trimming stripped 2 bases from V and 7 bases from J, with 21 bases between. The CDR3 loop is CAISERIVAGVGNEQFF. CDR3 bases: TGTGCCATCAGTGAGAGAATCGTCGCGGGTGTGGGTAATGAGCAGTTCTTC.

CDR3 bases: TGCAGCGCTAGTGACACAAATGGCTACACCTTC. Translating gives CSASDTNGYTF. The J gene is TRBJ1-2, the V gene TRBV29-1; D uncertain. Germline CDR1 is SQVTM and CDR2 is ANQGSEA. Between the trimmed V and J ends, which lost 7 bases and 6 bases, there was a span of 12 bases. This CDR3 spans 11 amino acids.

The rearrangement joins TRBV19 to TRBJ2-7; 9 bases are shared with TRBD1. The CDR3 length is 13 residues. The trim removed 9 bases at V and 4 bases at J, leaving 7 bases unmatched. CDR1 and CDR2 (germline): LNHDA, SQIVND (reference sequence). CDR3 nucleotides: TGTGCCAGCGGACAGGGGATGGGGTACGAGCAGTACTTC. This sequence encodes CASGQGMGYEQYF.

Written as DNA, the CDR3 is TGCAGCGTTGAAGATGCTGAGGTGGAAGCTTTCTTT. This gives the protein CSVEDAEVEAFF. This rearrangement joins TRBV29-1 to TRBJ1-1; no definite D call. V was clipped by 0 bases and J by 8 bases, with 10 bases between them. Looked up from germline, CDR1 is SQVTM and CDR2 is ANQGSEA. This CDR3 has 12 residues.

The gene calls are TRBV7-8 and TRBJ2-5; D remains ambiguous. The CDR3 is 15 amino acids. Germline V lookup: CDR1 SGHVS, CDR2 FQNEAQ. V lost 1 base and J lost 1, with 10 bases in between. CDR3 protein: CASSLGRLVQETQYF. The CDR3 DNA sequence: TGTGCCAGCAGCTTAGGACGGCTGGTCCAAGAGACCCAGTACTTC.

The table lists this clonotype with a few counts. The chain carries TRBV12-3 or TRBV12-4 and TRBJ1-1; TRBD1 might be the D (5 bases). Trimming cost V 8 bases and J 7 bases, with 8 bases left between them. There are 10 residues in the CDR3. The CDR3 nucleotides read TGTGCCAGCTCAGGGCGTGAAGCTTTCTTT. This codes for CASSGREAFF.

This clonotype turned up a few times. The chain couples TRBV21-1 to TRBJ2-3; the D call of TRBD2 is as the table states it, not checked on the DNA. TRBV21-1 is deemed a pseudogene. The CDR3 has 20 residues. CDR3: CASSKVPGLAQKRGTDTQYF. The CDR3 DNA follows: TGTGCCAGCAGCAAAGTTCCCGGACTAGCCCAGAAAAGAGGAACAGATACGCAGTATTTT.

The chain joins TRBV9 to TRBJ2-1; TRBD2 might be the D (5 bases). This CDR3 contains 15 residues. V was pared by 3 bases and J by 1 base, with 11 bases between. The germline CDR1 and CDR2 sequences are SGDLS and YYNGEE. CDR3 region: CASSEIGESYNEQFF. CDR3 sequence (DNA): TGTGCCAGCAGCGAAATCGGGGAATCCTACAATGAGCAGTTCTTC. Using reference TRBV9 and TRBJ2-1 for the parts outside the CDR3, the full variable domain is DSGVTQTPKHLITATGQRVTLRCSPRSGDLSVYWYQQSLDQGLQFLIQYYNGEERAKGNILERFSAQQFPDLHSELNLSSLELGDSALYFCASSEIGESYNEQFFGPGTRLTVL.

This clonotype was counted at least ten times. The chain carries TRBV12-3 or TRBV12-4 and TRBJ2-1; D is unresolved. Trimming took 4 bases from V and 10 from J, leaving 8 bases between them. This CDR3 is built from 11 residues. CDR3 nucleotide sequence: TGTGCCAGCAGTTCATATGGGGAGCAGTTCTTC. It specifies CASSSYGEQFF.

The V call is TRBV5-1, the J call TRBJ2-1, with D possibly called TRBD1 or TRBD2 (5 bases each). The V gene lost 4 bases and the J gene lost 0 bases, with 17 bases spanning the gap. Looked up from germline, CDR1 is SGHRS and CDR2 is YFSETQ. CDR3 length: 17 residues. Written as DNA, the CDR3 is TGCGCCAGCAGCCGTGAGGCCTCAGGGAGCTCCTACAATGAGCAGTTCTTC. It codes for CASSREASGSSYNEQFF. Based on the CDR3 plus reference TRBV5-1 and TRBJ2-1, the full variable domain is KAGVTQTPRYLIKTRGQQVTLSCSPISGHRSVSWYQQTPGQGLQFLFEYFSETQRNKGNFPGRFSGRQFSNSRSEMNVSTLELGDSALYLCASSREASGSSYNEQFFGPGTRLTVL.

The sample holds a few counts of this clonotype. The J gene is TRBJ1-1, the V gene TRBV19; D remains ambiguous. The CDR3 covers 14 residues. Looked up from germline, CDR1 is LNHDA and CDR2 is SQIVND (reference sequence). V was trimmed by 7 bases and J by 1 base, leaving 13 bases between them. The CDR3 DNA reads TGTGCCAGTACCGAGACGGACTGGAACACTGAAGCTTTCTTT. Residues: CASTETDWNTEAFF.

The rearrangement joins TRBV28 to TRBJ2-7; no reliable D call. V lost 5 bases to trimming and J lost 7 bases, with 9 bases between them. The germline gives CDR1 MDHEN, CDR2 SYDVKM. This CDR3 is built from 11 residues. CDR3 residues: CASSRDLEQYF. For the CDR3, the DNA is TGTGCCAGCAGTCGAGACTTGGAGCAGTACTTC.

This clonotype was counted a single time. The V call is TRBV11-2, the J call TRBJ2-7; maybe TRBD2 (7 bases). Germline lookup yields CDR1 SGHAT and CDR2 FQNNGV. The CDR3 covers 13 residues. Trimming cost V 8 bases and J 1 base, with 12 bases left between them. CDR3 residues: CASQGGGSYEQYF. The DNA of the CDR3 is TGTGCCAGCCAAGGGGGGGGATCCTACGAGCAGTACTTC. The full variable domain, with the rest looked up from reference TRBV11-2 and TRBJ2-7, is EAGVAQSPRYKIIEKRQSVAFWCNPISGHATLYWYQQILGQGPKLLIQFQNNGVVDDSQLPKDRFSAERLKGVDSTLKIQPAKLEDSAVYLCASQGGGSYEQYFGPGTRLTVT.

The J gene is TRBJ2-7, the V gene TRBV30, with 7 bases that match TRBD1. Unmatched junction bases numbered 5, after V lost 0 bases and J lost 3 bases. Germline CDR1 reads GTSNPN; CDR2 reads SVGIG (reference sequence). The CDR3 sequence is 14 residues long. CDR3 sequence reads: CAWSVLQGDYEQYF. The CDR3 DNA is TGTGCCTGGAGTGTATTGCAGGGGGACTACGAGCAGTACTTC.

This chain connects TRBV5-5 to TRBJ1-2, with D possibly being TRBD1 (6 bases). The ends were cut back, 0 bases at V and 3 bases at J, with 15 bases in the middle. This CDR3 contains 16 residues. The germline gives CDR1 SGHKS, CDR2 YYEKEE (reference sequence). The chain's CDR3 is CASSLVGQGIDYGYTF. CDR3 nucleotides: TGTGCCAGCAGCTTGGTCGGGCAGGGGATTGACTATGGCTACACCTTC.

The rearrangement uses TRBV11-2 and TRBJ2-1, with 7 bases aligning to TRBD2. The CDR3 has 16 amino acids. V trimming: 8 bases; J trimming: 7 bases; junction bases outside the gene matches: 17. Germline V gene lookup returns CDR1 SGHAT and CDR2 FQNNGV. The CDR3: CASSMVPGGSRNEQFF. The CDR3 DNA reads TGTGCCAGCTCAATGGTTCCTGGCGGGAGTAGGAATGAGCAGTTCTTC.

The table lists this clonotype with a few counts. The genes are TRBV14 and TRBJ1-2; D gene uncertain. CDR1 is SGHDN and CDR2 is FVKESK in the germline V gene. The CDR3 is made up of 16 amino acids. Trimming left V 1 base short and J 2 bases short, with 14 bases between. The CDR3 nucleotides are TGTGCCAGCAGCCAAGTAGTGTCTCACGGCAACTATGGCTACACCTTC. Translated: CASSQVVSHGNYGYTF.

As to this clonotype: Since a much larger clone is just one base distant, this may be a read error. The V call is TRBV29-1, the J call TRBJ1-2; no firm D call. The germline gives CDR1 SQVTM, CDR2 ANQGSEA. The CDR3 runs 12 residues. CDR3 sequence reads: CSVEDLSYGSTF. DNA of the CDR3: TGCAGCGTTGAAGATCTAAGCTATGGCTCCACCTTC.

The chain has TRBV21-1 and TRBJ2-5; the listed D gene, TRBD1, was not tested against the DNA. TRBV21-1 is annotated as a pseudogene. This CDR3 contains 16 residues. The CDR3 loop is CASSARDRGKRETQYF. DNA for the CDR3: TGTGCCAGCAGCGCCCGGGACAGGGGGAAAAGAGAGACCCAGTACTTC.

The CDR3, as DNA: TGCGCCAGCAGCTACCTCCCACGGGACAGGGTGGCAGATACGCAGTATTTT. Its protein product is CASSYLPRDRVADTQYF. The chain carries TRBV5-1 and TRBJ2-3; TRBD1 agrees at 9 bases. This CDR3 region has 17 residues. Germline CDR1 reads SGHRS; CDR2 reads YFSETQ. J was trimmed by 4 bases and V by 3 bases; bases with no gene match: 12.

This chain uses TRBV5-6 with TRBJ2-7, with a possible D match to TRBD1 (6 bases). The germline V gene has CDR1 SGHDT and CDR2 YYEEEE. V was pared by 4 bases and J by 1 base, with 18 bases between. The CDR3 is 16 residues long. The DNA of the CDR3 is TGTGCCAGCAGCCCACGCTGGACAGTCCCATCCTACGAGCAGTACTTC. This codes for CASSPRWTVPSYEQYF.

This clonotype was recorded at least ten times. CDR3 nucleotide sequence: TGCGCCAGCGGCCTGAGCCAGGGATCCTACGAGCAGTACTTC. Translating it yields CASGLSQGSYEQYF. The rearrangement joins TRBV5-1 to TRBJ2-7; possibly TRBD1 for D (5 bases). CDR1 and CDR2 from the germline V gene are SGHRS and YFSETQ. Between the trimmed V and J ends, which lost 7 bases and 1 base, there was a span of 15 bases. The CDR3 is made up of 14 amino acids.